This T cell receptor beta chain was recorded in a study of blood T cell repertoires in COVID-19. Overall study: There were acute and convalescent COVID-19 samples, and they came from the United States, Italy and Spain. From T cells, B-cell-depleted T cells, or PBMCs came the material, which was cDNA or gDNA.

From germline, CDR1 is SGHNT and CDR2 YENEEA. V shed 0 bases and J shed 6 bases, with 5 bases lying between them. The CDR3 covers 13 residues. Sequencing used immunoSEQ multiplex PCR; TCRdb keeps in-frame clones, though not all of them. Of about 140,000 clones in the sample, over 65% were seen once. The sample consisted of peripheral blood. The clonotype was recovered from a man over 45 with acute or convalescent COVID-19. The chain uses TRBV11-3 and TRBJ2-2; TRBD2 might be the D (5 bases). The CDR3 reads CASSLDGAGELFF. As DNA, the CDR3 is TGTGCCAGCAGCTTAGACGGGGCCGGGGAGCTGTTTTTT. Full variable domain (outside the CDR3, taken from reference TRBV11-3 and TRBJ2-2): EAGVVQSPRYKIIEKKQPVAFWCNPISGHNTLYWYLQNLGQGPELLIRYENEEAVDDSQLPKDRFSAERLKGVDSTLKIQPAELGDSAVYLCASSLDGAGELFFGEGSRLTVL.